The source of this T cell receptor (beta chain) is a study of blood T cells in healthy people across ages. Combining a sample-barcoded 5' primer with a J-beta primer mix, a second PCR ran for roughly 7 to 11 cycles. TCRdb itself ran the 5' RACE reads through MiXCR, one entry per CDR3 protein. This sample has 1.5 million to 2 million distinct CDR3 sequences, with roughly 30% found just once. Trimming took off 2 bases at V and 1 base at J, with 8 bases between the two ends. CDR1 is MNHEY and CDR2 is SVGEGT in the germline V gene. The CDR3 length is 14 residues. Study results and caveats: Naive CD4+ cells and diversity were both higher in long-lived donors than in aged donors. Donor CMV infection status was unknown, possibly confounding age-related changes in expanded clonotypes.

A note on this clonotype: Antigen: not known.

Sequencing was carried out using blood. The J gene is TRBJ2-5, the V gene TRBV6-2 or TRBV6-3; possibly TRBD1 for D (5 bases). The receptor's source is a woman aged 30 to 39 in good health. CDR3 residues: CASSYVGVQETQYF. The CDR3 coding sequence is TGTGCCAGCAGTTACGTAGGGGTCCAAGAGACCCAGTACTTC.